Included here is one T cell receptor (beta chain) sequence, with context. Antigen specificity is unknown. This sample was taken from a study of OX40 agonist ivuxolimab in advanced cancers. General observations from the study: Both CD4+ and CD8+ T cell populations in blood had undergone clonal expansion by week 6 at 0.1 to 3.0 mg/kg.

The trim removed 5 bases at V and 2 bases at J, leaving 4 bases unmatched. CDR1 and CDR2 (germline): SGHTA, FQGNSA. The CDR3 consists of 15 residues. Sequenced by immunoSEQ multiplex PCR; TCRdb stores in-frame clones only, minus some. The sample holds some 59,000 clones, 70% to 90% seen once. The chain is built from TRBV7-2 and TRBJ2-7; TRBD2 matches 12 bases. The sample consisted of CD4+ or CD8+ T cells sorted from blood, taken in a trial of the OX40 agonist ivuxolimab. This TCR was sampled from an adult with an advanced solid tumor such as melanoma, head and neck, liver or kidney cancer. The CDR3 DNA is TGTGCCAGCAGCCCCGGACTAGCGGGGACCTACGAGCAGTACTTC. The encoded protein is CASSPGLAGTYEQYF.